The T cell receptor (beta chain) under discussion was sequenced for a study of neurological immune-mediated disorders. Study at large: Among the 35 or so patients with multiple sclerosis, roughly 30 were relapsing-remitting, while 3 were secondary progressive.

This CDR3 spans 20 amino acids. Losses at the gene ends were 4 bases for V and 1 base for J; bases not matched to a gene: 18. CDR1 and CDR2 from the germline V gene are MGHRA and YSYEKL. In its sample, this clonotype was seen a few times. What it recognizes is unknown. Points from the study as a whole: The study phylogenetically grouped the repertoires of 18 of 34 multiple sclerosis patients into one related-CDR3 cluster, a possible signature. None of the CDR3 amino acid sequences found in expanded clones was shared across subjects. This suggests that the TCR-beta repertoires were private in all groups.

The output of every sequencing run, over 180 million TCR-beta sequences, came from 15-18 subjects. From the 5' RACE reads, TCRdb called clonotypes with MiXCR, one entry per CDR3 protein. The sample lists around 66,000 distinct CDR3 sequences, approximately 5.2% occurring once. V gene TRBV4-1 combines with J gene TRBJ2-1, with 8 bases that match TRBD2. The origin of this receptor is a woman in her twenties or thirties with multiple sclerosis. Sequencing was carried out using PBMCs. The DNA for the CDR3 is TGCGCCAGCAGCCCGGGAGGTGGGAGCGGGGGACTTGGATCCTACAATGAGCAGTTCTTC. Amino acids: CASSPGGGSGGLGSYNEQFF.